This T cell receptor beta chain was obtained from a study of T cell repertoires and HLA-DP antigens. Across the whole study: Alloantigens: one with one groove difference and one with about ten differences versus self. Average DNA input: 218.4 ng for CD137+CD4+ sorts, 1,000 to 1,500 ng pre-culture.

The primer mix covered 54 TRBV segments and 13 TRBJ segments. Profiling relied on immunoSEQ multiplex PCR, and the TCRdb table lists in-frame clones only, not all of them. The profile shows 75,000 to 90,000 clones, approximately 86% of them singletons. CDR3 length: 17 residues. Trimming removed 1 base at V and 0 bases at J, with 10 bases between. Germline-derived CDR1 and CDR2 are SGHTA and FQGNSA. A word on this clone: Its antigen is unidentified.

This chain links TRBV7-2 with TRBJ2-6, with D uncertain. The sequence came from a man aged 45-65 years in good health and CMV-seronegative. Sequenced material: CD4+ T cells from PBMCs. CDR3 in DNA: TGTGCCAGCAGCTTAGATCTCAGGATCTCTGGGGCCAACGTCCTGACTTTC. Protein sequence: CASSLDLRISGANVLTF.